Listed below are T cell receptor beta chains from one sample, sequenced in a study of T cells after yellow fever vaccination. TCRdb analysed the 5' RACE reads with MiXCR anew, one entry per CDR3 protein. The table records some 390,000 distinct CDR3 sequences, under 20% of them present only once. Here the sequenced sample was PBMCs, taken before the yellow fever booster vaccination. The receptors originated from a man aged 18 to 35 who received the YFV17D yellow fever vaccine. Both conserved end residues are trimmed from each CDR3.

v_call	j_call	cdr3_aa
TRBV5-1	TRBJ2-1	ASSLVAGNSYNEQF
TRBV12-3/TRBV12-4	TRBJ2-2	ASSLYGWEGTNTGELF
TRBV12-3/TRBV12-4	TRBJ2-1	ASGDYNEQF
TRBV7-2	TRBJ2-7	ASSTQQGNEQY
TRBV12-3/TRBV12-4	TRBJ1-4	ASSPWTGVSEKLF
TRBV24-1	TRBJ2-2	ATRQNTGELF
TRBV2	TRBJ1-5	ASNLAGDQPQH
TRBV20-1	TRBJ2-1	SAQAGGAKEQF
TRBV12-3/TRBV12-4	TRBJ1-2	ASSRDILRYT
TRBV7-2	TRBJ2-5	ASSTLGQGQETQY
TRBV12-3/TRBV12-4	TRBJ1-5	ASSLLYSNQPQH
TRBV9	TRBJ2-5	ASSTRTGETQY
TRBV20-1	TRBJ1-3	SADTGGPPGNTIY
TRBV7-9	TRBJ2-2	ASSNDRGRGMGELF